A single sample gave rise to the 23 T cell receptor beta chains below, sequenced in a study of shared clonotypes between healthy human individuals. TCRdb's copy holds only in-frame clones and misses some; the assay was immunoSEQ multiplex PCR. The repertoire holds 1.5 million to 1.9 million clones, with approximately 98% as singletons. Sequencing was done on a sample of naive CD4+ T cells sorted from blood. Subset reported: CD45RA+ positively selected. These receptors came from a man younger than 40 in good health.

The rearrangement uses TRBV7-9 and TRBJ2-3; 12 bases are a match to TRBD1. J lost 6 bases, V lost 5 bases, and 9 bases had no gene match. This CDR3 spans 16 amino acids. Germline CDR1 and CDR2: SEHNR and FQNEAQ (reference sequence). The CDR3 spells CASSPRDRGPRDTQYF. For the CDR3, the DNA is TGTGCCAGCAGCCCCCGGGACAGGGGGCCAAGGGATACGCAGTATTTT.

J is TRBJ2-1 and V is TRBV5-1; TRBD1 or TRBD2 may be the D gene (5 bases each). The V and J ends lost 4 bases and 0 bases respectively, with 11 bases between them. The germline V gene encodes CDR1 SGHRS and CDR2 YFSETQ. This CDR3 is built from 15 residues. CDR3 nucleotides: TGCGCCAGCAGCATTGGGACCAGCTCCTACAATGAGCAGTTCTTC. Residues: CASSIGTSSYNEQFF.

CDR3 bases: TGCGCCAGCAGCCAAGTGGTAATAGGAGGAGGGGAGCAGTACTTC. Protein: CASSQVVIGGGEQYF. The V call is TRBV4-1, the J call TRBJ2-7, with D perhaps matching TRBD2 (6 bases). The CDR3 consists of 15 residues. V was pared by 1 base and J by 7 bases, with 17 bases between. CDR1 is MGHRA, CDR2 YSYEKL, per germline.

CDR3 region: CASSLIAGGPNTQYF. The CDR3 DNA is TGTGCCAGCAGCTTAATAGCGGGAGGGCCGAATACGCAGTATTTT. This rearrangement joins TRBV7-2 to TRBJ2-3, with 11 bases fitting TRBD2. The J segment lost 7 bases and the V segment lost 2 bases, leaving 5 bases of the junction unmatched. The length of the CDR3 is 15 residues. Germline lookup yields CDR1 SGHTA and CDR2 FQGNSA.

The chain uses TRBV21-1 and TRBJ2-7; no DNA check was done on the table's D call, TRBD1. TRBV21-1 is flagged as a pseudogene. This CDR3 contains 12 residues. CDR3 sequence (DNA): TGTGCCGGGGGCAGGGGTTCCTACGAGCAGTACTTC. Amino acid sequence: CAGGRGSYEQYF.

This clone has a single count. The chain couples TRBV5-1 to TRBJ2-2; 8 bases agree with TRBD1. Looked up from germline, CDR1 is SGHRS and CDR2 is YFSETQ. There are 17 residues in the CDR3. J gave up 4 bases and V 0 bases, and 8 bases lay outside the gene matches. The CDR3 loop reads CASSLVRGQAFTGELFF. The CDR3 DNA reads TGCGCCAGCAGCTTGGTAAGGGGACAGGCCTTCACCGGGGAGCTGTTTTTT.

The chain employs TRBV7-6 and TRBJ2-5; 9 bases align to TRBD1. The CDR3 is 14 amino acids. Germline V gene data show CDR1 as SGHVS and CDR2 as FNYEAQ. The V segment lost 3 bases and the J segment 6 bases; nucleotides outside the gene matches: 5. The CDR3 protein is CASSLDRGRQTQYF. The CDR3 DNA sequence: TGTGCCAGCAGCTTGGACAGGGGAAGGCAGACCCAGTACTTC.

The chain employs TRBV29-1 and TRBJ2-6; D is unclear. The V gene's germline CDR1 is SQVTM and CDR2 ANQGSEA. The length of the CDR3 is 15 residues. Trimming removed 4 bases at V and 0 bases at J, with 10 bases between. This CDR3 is CSVVQLNSGANVLTF. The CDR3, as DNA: TGCAGCGTTGTGCAGCTTAACTCTGGGGCCAACGTCCTGACTTTC.

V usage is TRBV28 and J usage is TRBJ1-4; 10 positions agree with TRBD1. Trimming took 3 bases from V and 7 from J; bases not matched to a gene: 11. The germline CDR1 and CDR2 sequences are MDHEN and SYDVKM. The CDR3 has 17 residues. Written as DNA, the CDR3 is TGTGCCAGCAGTTTTCGACAGGGGGCGCTTTGGGGTGAAAAACTGTTTTTT. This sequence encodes CASSFRQGALWGEKLFF.

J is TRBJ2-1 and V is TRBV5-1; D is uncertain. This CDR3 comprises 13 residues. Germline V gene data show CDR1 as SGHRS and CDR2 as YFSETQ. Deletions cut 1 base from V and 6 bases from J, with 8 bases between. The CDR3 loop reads CASSLNSINEQFF. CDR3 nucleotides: TGCGCCAGCAGCTTGAACTCGATCAATGAGCAGTTCTTC.

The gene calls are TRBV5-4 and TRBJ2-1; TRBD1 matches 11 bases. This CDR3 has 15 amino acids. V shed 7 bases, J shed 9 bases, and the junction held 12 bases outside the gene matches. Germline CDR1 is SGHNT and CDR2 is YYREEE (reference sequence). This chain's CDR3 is CASGTTGTGGFEQFF. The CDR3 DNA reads TGTGCCAGCGGCACTACCGGGACAGGGGGTTTTGAGCAGTTCTTC.

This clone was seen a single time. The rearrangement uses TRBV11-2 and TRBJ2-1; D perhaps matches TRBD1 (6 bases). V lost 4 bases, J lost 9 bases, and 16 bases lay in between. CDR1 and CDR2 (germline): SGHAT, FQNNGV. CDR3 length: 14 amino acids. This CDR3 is CASSSLTGMAEQFF. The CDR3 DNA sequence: TGTGCCAGCAGCTCTTTAACAGGGATGGCTGAGCAGTTCTTC.

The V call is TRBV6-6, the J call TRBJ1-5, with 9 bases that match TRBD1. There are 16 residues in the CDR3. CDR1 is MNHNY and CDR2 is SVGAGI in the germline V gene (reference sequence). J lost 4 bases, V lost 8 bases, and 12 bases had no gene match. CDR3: CASLALGTGKNQPQHF. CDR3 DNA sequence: TGTGCCAGCCTCGCTTTAGGGACAGGGAAAAATCAGCCCCAGCATTTT.

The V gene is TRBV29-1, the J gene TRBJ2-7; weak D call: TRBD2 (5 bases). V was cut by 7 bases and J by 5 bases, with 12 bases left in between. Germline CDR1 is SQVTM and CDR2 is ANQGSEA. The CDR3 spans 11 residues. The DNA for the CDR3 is TGCAGCGCCTCCTGGGGAGACGAGCAGTACTTC. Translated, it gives CSASWGDEQYF.

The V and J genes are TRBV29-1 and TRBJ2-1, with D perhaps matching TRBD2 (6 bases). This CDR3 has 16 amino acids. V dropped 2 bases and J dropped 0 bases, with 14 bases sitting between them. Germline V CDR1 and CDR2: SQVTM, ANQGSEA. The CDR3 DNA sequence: TGCAGCGTTGAACGGGCTAGCGAGAGCTCCTACAATGAGCAGTTCTTC. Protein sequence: CSVERASESSYNEQFF.

CDR3: CASSIGRLAGTSSYEQYF. The CDR3 DNA reads as TGTGCCAGTAGTATTGGAAGACTAGCGGGAACTAGCTCCTACGAGCAGTACTTC. The chain combines TRBV19 with TRBJ2-7, with 11 bases identical to TRBD2. CDR3 length equals 18 residues. V trimming: 3 bases; J trimming: 0 bases; junction bases outside the gene matches: 10. Germline values: CDR1 LNHDA, CDR2 SQIVND (reference sequence).

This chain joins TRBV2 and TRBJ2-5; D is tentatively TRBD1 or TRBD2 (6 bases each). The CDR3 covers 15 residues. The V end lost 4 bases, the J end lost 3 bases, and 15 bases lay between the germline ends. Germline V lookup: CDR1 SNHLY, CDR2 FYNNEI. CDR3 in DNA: TGTGCCAGCAGTGGAAGGCGGGACACTAAAGAGACCCAGTACTTC. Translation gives CASSGRRDTKETQYF.

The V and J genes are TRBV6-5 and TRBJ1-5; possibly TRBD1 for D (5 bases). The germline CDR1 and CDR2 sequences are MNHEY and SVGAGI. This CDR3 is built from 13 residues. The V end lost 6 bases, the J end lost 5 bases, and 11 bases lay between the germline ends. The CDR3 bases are TGTGCCAGCAGAGCTCTGGGGGATCAGCCCCAGCATTTT. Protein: CASRALGDQPQHF.

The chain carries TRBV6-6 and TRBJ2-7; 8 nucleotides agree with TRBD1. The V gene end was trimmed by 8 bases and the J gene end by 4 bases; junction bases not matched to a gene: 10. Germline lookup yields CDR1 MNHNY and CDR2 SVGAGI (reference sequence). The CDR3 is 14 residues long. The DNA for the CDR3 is TGTGCCAGCTCAACATCAGGGGGCGCGTACGAGCAGTACTTC. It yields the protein CASSTSGGAYEQYF.

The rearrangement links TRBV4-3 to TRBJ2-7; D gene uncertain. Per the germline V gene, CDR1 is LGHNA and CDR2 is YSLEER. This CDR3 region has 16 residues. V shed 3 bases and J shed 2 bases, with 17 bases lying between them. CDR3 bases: TGCGCCAGCAGCCAGGATCACGCCAACCCCCCCTACGAGCAGTACTTC. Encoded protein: CASSQDHANPPYEQYF.

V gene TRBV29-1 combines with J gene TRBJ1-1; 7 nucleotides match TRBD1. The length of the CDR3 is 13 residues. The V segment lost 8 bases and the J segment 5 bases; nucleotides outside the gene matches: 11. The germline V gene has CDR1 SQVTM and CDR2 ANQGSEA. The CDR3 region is CSITRQGGTEAFF. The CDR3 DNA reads TGCAGCATAACCCGACAGGGTGGGACTGAAGCTTTCTTT.

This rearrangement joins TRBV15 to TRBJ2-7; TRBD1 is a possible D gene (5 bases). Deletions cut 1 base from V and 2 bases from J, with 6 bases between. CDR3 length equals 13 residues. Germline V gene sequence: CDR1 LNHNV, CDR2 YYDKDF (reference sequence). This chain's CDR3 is CATSRGQPYEQYF. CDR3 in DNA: TGTGCCACCAGCAGAGGACAGCCCTACGAGCAGTACTTC.

DNA for the CDR3: TGTGCCAGCAGTTACAGGAGGGGTGGGGGATACAATGAGCAGTTCTTC. It translates to CASSYRRGGGYNEQFF. The chain is built from TRBV6-5 and TRBJ2-1, with D perhaps TRBD2 (6 bases). This CDR3 is 16 amino acids long. Trimming took off 2 bases at V and 4 bases at J, with 15 bases between the two ends. Germline CDR1 reads MNHEY; CDR2 reads SVGAGI.